Following are 26 T cell receptor beta chains from one sample sequenced in a study of blood T cell repertoires in COVID-19. Produced via immunoSEQ multiplex PCR; TCRdb's table is partial and in-frame only. This table holds tens of thousands of clones, around 79% found once. Sequencing was performed on peripheral blood. Receptor source: a human donor with active or convalescent COVID-19. The donor label of this sample is uncertain.

The CDR3 loop is CASSPKQNNEKLFF. CDR3 DNA sequence: TGTGCCAGCTCACCCAAACAGAATAATGAAAAACTGTTTTTT. The V and J genes are TRBV18 and TRBJ1-4; no clear D gene. There are 14 residues in the CDR3. Looked up from germline, CDR1 is KGHSH and CDR2 is LQKENI. V lost 3 bases, J lost 4 bases, and 9 bases lay in between.

V is TRBV7-2 and J is TRBJ2-7; 9 bases are a match to TRBD2. V gave up 5 bases and J gave up 3 bases; unmatched junction bases: 8. The germline CDR1 and CDR2 sequences are SGHTA and FQGNSA. This CDR3 comprises 15 residues. The CDR3 sequence is CASSLIGREGYEQYF. The CDR3 DNA sequence: TGTGCCAGCAGCCTCATCGGGCGGGAGGGCTACGAGCAGTACTTC.

This clone was seen more than once but under ten times. The V gene is TRBV28, the J gene TRBJ2-7, with 8 nucleotides matching TRBD2. This CDR3 is built from 16 residues. Germline lookup yields CDR1 MDHEN and CDR2 SYDVKM. With 7 bases clipped from V and 0 bases from J, the junction kept 11 bases outside the gene matches. The CDR3 sequence is CASTGTSGGSSYEQYF. The CDR3 coding sequence is TGTGCCAGCACCGGAACGAGCGGGGGAAGCTCCTACGAGCAGTACTTC.

This clone came up once. The CDR3: CAWMRGLASNNEQFF. The DNA for the CDR3 is TGTGCCTGGATGCGGGGACTAGCGTCTAACAATGAGCAGTTCTTC. V is TRBV30 and J is TRBJ2-1; 10 bases align to TRBD2. The V gene's germline CDR1 is GTSNPN and CDR2 SVGIG (reference sequence). This CDR3 has 15 amino acids. V lost 4 bases, J lost 5 bases, and 8 bases stayed unmatched. Combining the CDR3 with reference TRBV30 and TRBJ2-1 gives the whole variable domain SQTIHQWPATLVQPVGSPLSLECTVEGTSNPNLYWYRQAAGRGLQLLFYSVGIGQISSEVPQNLSASRPQDRQFILSSKKLLLSDSGFYLCAWMRGLASNNEQFFGPGTRLTVL.

The rearrangement links TRBV10-3 to TRBJ1-2; 8 nucleotides line up with TRBD1. V trimming: 5 bases; J trimming: 5 bases; junction bases outside the gene matches: 7. The CDR3 has 14 residues. Germline CDR1 and CDR2: ENHRY and SYGVKD. The CDR3 DNA reads TGTGCCATCAGTATCGCGGACAGGGAGTATGGCTACACCTTC. This sequence encodes CAISIADREYGYTF.

This clone occurred a few times. The J gene is TRBJ1-1, the V gene TRBV5-4, with TRBD1 matching 10 bases. J was trimmed by 0 bases and V by 3 bases; bases with no gene match: 14. The CDR3 has 19 amino acids. Germline-derived CDR1 and CDR2 are SGHNT and YYREEE (reference sequence). DNA for the CDR3: TGTGCCAGCAGCTCGGGCGGGACAGGGGCACTCGCCATGAACACTGAAGCTTTCTTT. Translating it yields CASSSGGTGALAMNTEAFF.

V and J are TRBV6-5 and TRBJ2-7, with 11 bases fitting TRBD2. This CDR3 is built from 13 residues. Germline loops: CDR1 MNHEY, CDR2 SVGAGI. V shed 11 bases and J 3 bases; nucleotides not matched to a gene: 6. The CDR3: CAAFGTSGYEQYF. CDR3 DNA: TGTGCCGCCTTCGGGACTAGCGGCTACGAGCAGTACTTC.

The chain carries TRBV18 and TRBJ2-2; 9 nucleotides line up with TRBD2. Germline-derived CDR1 and CDR2 are KGHSH and LQKENI. Germline trimming cut 5 bases from V and 0 bases from J; bases unmatched to any gene: 4. CDR3 length equals 16 residues. The CDR3 nucleotides read TGTGCCAGCTCAGCACTAGCGGGCTCGAACACCGGGGAGCTGTTTTTT. It specifies CASSALAGSNTGELFF.

This sequence joins TRBV7-8 and TRBJ1-5, with TRBD1 matching 7 bases. This CDR3 contains 16 residues. CDR1 SGHVS and CDR2 FQNEAQ come from the germline V gene. V shed 3 bases and J 5 bases; nucleotides not matched to a gene: 10. CDR3 nucleotides: TGTGCCAGCAGCTTGGAGGGCAGGGGGTTGTATCAGCCCCAGCATTTT. Translated: CASSLEGRGLYQPQHF.

The CDR3 DNA reads as TGTGCCAGCAGTTCCTCGACTAGCGGGAGCTACAATGAGCAGTTCTTC. It yields the protein CASSSSTSGSYNEQFF. The chain joins TRBV6-6 to TRBJ2-1, with TRBD2 matching 12 bases. The germline V gene encodes CDR1 MNHNY and CDR2 SVGAGI (reference sequence). This CDR3 has 16 amino acids. V gave up 4 bases and J gave up 3 bases; unmatched junction bases: 4.

CDR3 residues: CASSYQPGGYEKLFF. CDR3 nucleotides: TGTGCCAGCAGCTATCAACCAGGGGGCTATGAAAAACTGTTTTTT. The chain carries TRBV3-1 (or the pseudogene TRBV3-2) and TRBJ1-4; 8 positions agree with TRBD1. V gave up 5 bases and J gave up 6 bases; unmatched junction bases: 8. Germline loops: CDR1 LGHDT, CDR2 YNNKEL (reference sequence). This CDR3 contains 15 residues.

The V gene is TRBV19, the J gene TRBJ2-2; possible D gene TRBD2, 6 bases. The CDR3 is 15 amino acids. CDR1 LNHDA and CDR2 SQIVND come from the germline V gene (reference sequence). Trimming removed 2 bases from V and 5 bases from J, with 12 bases in between. The CDR3 bases are TGTGCCAGTAGTATATTCAGCGGGTCAACCGGGGAGCTGTTTTTT. This encodes CASSIFSGSTGELFF.

The chain links TRBV18 to TRBJ2-1; perhaps TRBD2 as D (6 bases). The CDR3 extends over 15 amino acids. Germline V gene sequence: CDR1 KGHSH, CDR2 LQKENI. Trimming took 3 bases from V and 6 from J, leaving 15 bases between them. CDR3 region: CASSPSPGSTNEQFF. The CDR3 bases are TGTGCCAGCTCACCCTCTCCCGGGAGCACCAATGAGCAGTTCTTC. The variable domain in full, completed from reference TRBV18 and TRBJ2-1, reads NAGVMQNPRHLVRRRGQEARLRCSPMKGHSHVYWYRQLPEEGLKFMVYLQKENIIDESGMPKERFSAEFPKEGPSILRIQQVVRGDSAAYFCASSPSPGSTNEQFFGPGTRLTVL.

The genes are TRBV29-1 and TRBJ2-2; 9 bases agree with TRBD1. CDR1 SQVTM and CDR2 ANQGSEA come from the germline V gene. The CDR3 is made up of 15 amino acids. V trimming: 7 bases; J trimming: 4 bases; junction bases outside the gene matches: 10. CDR3 nucleotides: TGCAGCGGTTCAACAGGGGGCGCGACCACCGGGGAGCTGTTTTTT. This encodes CSGSTGGATTGELFF.

Comment on this clone: This CDR3 is also generated by other DNA sequences in the sample. The gene calls are TRBV18 and TRBJ2-1, with 11 bases identical to TRBD2. The CDR3 has 16 amino acids. Germline assignment: CDR1 KGHSH and CDR2 LQKENI. The V and J ends lost 3 bases and 2 bases, in that order; junction bases with no gene match: 3. DNA for the CDR3: TGTGCCAGCTCACCCGGGACTAGCGGAACCTACAATGAGCAGTTCTTC. As protein: CASSPGTSGTYNEQFF.

The V gene is TRBV2, the J gene TRBJ1-4; no definite D call. The CDR3 spans 13 residues. V was trimmed by 6 bases and J by 8 bases, leaving 13 bases between them. The V gene's germline CDR1 is SNHLY and CDR2 FYNNEI. This CDR3 is CASRTGEREKLFF. For the CDR3, the DNA is TGTGCCAGCAGGACCGGAGAACGGGAAAAACTGTTTTTT.

This clone was seen just once. One end of the junction is discordant with germline, which a read error may explain. This sequence joins TRBV19 and TRBJ1-4; perhaps TRBD1 as D (6 bases). This CDR3 is 12 amino acids long. The germline V gene encodes CDR1 LNHDA and CDR2 SQIVND (reference sequence). Here the CDR3 DNA reads TGCTCTAGAGGGGGTAGAGTTGAAAAACTGTTTTTT. Protein sequence: CSRGGRVEKLFF.

The genes are TRBV7-7 and TRBJ2-5; the match to TRBD2 covers 8 bases. Trimming removed 1 base from V and 4 bases from J; junction bases left unmatched: 5. This CDR3 region has 15 residues. Germline CDR1 SSHAT, CDR2 FNYEAQ (reference sequence). The CDR3 reads CASSLGRLAGETQYF. CDR3 DNA: TGTGCCAGCAGCTTAGGGCGGCTAGCGGGAGAGACCCAGTACTTC.

The rearrangement joins TRBV6-5 to TRBJ2-3, with 7 bases that match TRBD2. The CDR3 is made up of 15 amino acids. After removal of 0 bases from V and 3 bases from J, the junction contained 3 bases not matched to a gene. Germline CDR1 is MNHEY and CDR2 is SVGAGI. The CDR3 is CASSYSVGGTDTQYF. In nucleotides, the CDR3 is TGTGCCAGCAGTTACTCTGTGGGGGGGACAGATACGCAGTATTTT.

V and J are TRBV30 and TRBJ1-1; 7 bases are shared with TRBD1. Unmatched junction bases numbered 6, after V lost 0 bases and J lost 5 bases. The CDR3 consists of 14 residues. Germline assignment: CDR1 GTSNPN and CDR2 SVGIG (reference sequence). This chain's CDR3 is CAWSVRRDRTEAFF. The CDR3 coding sequence is TGTGCCTGGAGTGTACGGCGGGACAGAACTGAAGCTTTCTTT.

This clone was recorded only once. V gene TRBV27 combines with J gene TRBJ2-2; 11 bases line up with TRBD2. Per germline, CDR1 MNHEY and CDR2 SMNVEV (reference sequence). V dropped 6 bases and J dropped 5; count of bases not matched to a gene: 8. This CDR3 spans 16 amino acids. The CDR3: CASRPRGLAATGELFF. Written as DNA, the CDR3 is TGTGCCAGCAGACCCCGGGGACTAGCGGCAACCGGGGAGCTGTTTTTT.

The DNA for the CDR3 is TGTGCCAGTAGTACAGGGTACTACTACGAGCAGTACTTC. This sequence encodes CASSTGYYYEQYF. J is TRBJ2-7 and V is TRBV19; D is possibly TRBD1 (5 bases). Germline CDR1 is LNHDA and CDR2 is SQIVND (reference sequence). The length of the CDR3 is 13 residues. Trimming stripped 4 bases from V and 3 bases from J, with 10 bases between.

The chain joins TRBV4-1 to TRBJ2-1; D is ambiguous. The CDR3 extends over 16 amino acids. CDR1 is MGHRA and CDR2 is YSYEKL in the germline V gene. Trimming took 1 base from V and 4 from J, leaving 14 bases between them. CDR3 amino acids: CASSQVDLVVYNEQFF. As DNA, the CDR3 is TGCGCCAGCAGCCAAGTTGATTTAGTGGTATACAATGAGCAGTTCTTC.

The chain is built from TRBV11-3 and TRBJ2-7; tentative D call: TRBD1 (6 bases). The CDR3 extends over 16 amino acids. Germline V gene data show CDR1 as SGHNT and CDR2 as YENEEA. Trimming stripped 0 bases from V and 6 bases from J, with 18 bases between. The CDR3 DNA follows: TGTGCCAGCAGCTTAGATCTTCCGGAACAGGGTACCGAGCAGTACTTC. Translating it yields CASSLDLPEQGTEQYF.

The chain joins TRBV19 to TRBJ2-1, with TRBD2 matching 10 bases. Trimming at V came to 6 bases and at J to 2 bases, leaving 4 bases not matched to a gene. The CDR3 totals 15 residues. Germline V gene sequence: CDR1 LNHDA, CDR2 SQIVND (reference sequence). The chain's CDR3 is CASRLSGRAYNEQFF. CDR3 bases: TGTGCCAGTAGGCTGAGCGGGAGGGCCTACAATGAGCAGTTCTTC.

The genes are TRBV5-1 and TRBJ1-3; 7 nucleotides agree with TRBD1. The V gene end was trimmed by 1 base and the J gene end by 0 bases; junction bases not matched to a gene: 7. Germline CDR1 and CDR2: SGHRS and YFSETQ. This CDR3 comprises 17 residues. CDR3 in DNA: TGCGCCAGCAGCTTGACAGGGGCAGACCTCTCTGGAAACACCATATATTTT. Amino acids: CASSLTGADLSGNTIYF.